The T cell receptor (beta chain) described here comes from a study of regulatory and conventional T cells in RAG deficiency. The sorted conventional CD4+ T cells were CD25-low and CD127-high, with genomic DNA sequenced. V lost 6 bases to trimming and J lost 2 bases; unmatched junction nucleotides: 5. The CDR3 has 14 residues. Per the germline V gene, CDR1 is SQVTM and CDR2 is ANQGSEA. Turning to this clone: Its antigen is currently unknown.

Study-level findings and limits: In Omenn syndrome, Treg and Tconv repertoires overlapped >85%.

Assay used: immunoSEQ multiplex PCR; TCRdb lists only in-frame clones, some missing. The sample lists about 30,000 clones; roughly 96% were seen once. These sequences were also reported in another study, on regulatory T cells. Turning to that study: The PCR used 52 TRBV and 13 TRBJ primers.

This chain connects TRBV29-1 to TRBJ2-7; 12 bases agree with TRBD2. This TCR was recovered from a human donor in good health. Specimen: CD25- CD4+ T cells sorted from blood. This chain's CDR3 is CSVARTSGTYEQYF. The CDR3 region has the DNA TGCAGCGTGGCCCGGACTAGCGGGACCTACGAGCAGTACTTC.